This entry features one TCR beta chain sequence. The CDR3 extends over 15 amino acids. Germline V gene lookup returns CDR1 SGHAT and CDR2 FQNNGV. V trimming: 5 bases; J trimming: 0 bases; junction bases outside the gene matches: 6. This specimen comes from a study of blood T cell repertoires in COVID-19. Study-level background: The study drew acute and convalescent COVID-19 samples from the United States, Italy and Spain.

Sequencing used immunoSEQ multiplex PCR; TCRdb keeps in-frame clones, though not all of them. The repertoire consists of about 110,000 clones, with approximately 88% occurring once and the leading ten covering about 4.2%. The clonotype originates from a human donor in a cohort sampled during active COVID-19. V usage is TRBV11-2 and J usage is TRBJ2-5; 7 bases line up with TRBD1. The sequenced sample was peripheral blood. Here the CDR3 DNA reads TGTGCCAGCAGCAAGATACAGGGGTACCAAGAGACCCAGTACTTC. It codes for CASSKIQGYQETQYF.